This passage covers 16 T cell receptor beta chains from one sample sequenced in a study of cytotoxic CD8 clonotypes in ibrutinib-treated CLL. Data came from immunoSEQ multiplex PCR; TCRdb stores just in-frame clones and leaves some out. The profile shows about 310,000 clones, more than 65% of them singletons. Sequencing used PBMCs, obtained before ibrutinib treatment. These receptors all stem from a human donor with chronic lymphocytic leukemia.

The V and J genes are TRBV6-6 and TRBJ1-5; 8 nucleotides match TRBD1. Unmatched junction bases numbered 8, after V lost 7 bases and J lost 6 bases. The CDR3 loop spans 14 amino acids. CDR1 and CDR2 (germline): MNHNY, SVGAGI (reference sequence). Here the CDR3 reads CASNTGQGSQPQHF. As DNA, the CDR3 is TGTGCCAGCAATACAGGACAGGGTTCTCAGCCCCAGCATTTT.

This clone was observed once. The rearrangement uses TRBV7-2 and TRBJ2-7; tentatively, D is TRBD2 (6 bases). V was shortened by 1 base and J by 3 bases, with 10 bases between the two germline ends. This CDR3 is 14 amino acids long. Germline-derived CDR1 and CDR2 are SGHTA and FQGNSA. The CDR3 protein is CASSLGPSVYEQYF. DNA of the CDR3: TGTGCCAGCAGCTTAGGTCCTAGCGTCTACGAGCAGTACTTC.

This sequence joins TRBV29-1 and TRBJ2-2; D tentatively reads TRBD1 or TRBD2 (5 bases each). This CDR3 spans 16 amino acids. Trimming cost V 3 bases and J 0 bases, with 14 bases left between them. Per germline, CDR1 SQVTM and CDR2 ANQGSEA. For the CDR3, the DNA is TGCAGCGTTGATCGGGGCAGAGCCTCGAACACCGGGGAGCTGTTTTTT. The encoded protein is CSVDRGRASNTGELFF.

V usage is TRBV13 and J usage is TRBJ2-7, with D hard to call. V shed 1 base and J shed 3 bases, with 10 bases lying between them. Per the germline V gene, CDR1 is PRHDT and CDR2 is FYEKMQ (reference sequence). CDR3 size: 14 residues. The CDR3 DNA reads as TGTGCCAGCAGCTTAGCCCCACGAGTCTACGAGCAGTACTTC. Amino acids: CASSLAPRVYEQYF.

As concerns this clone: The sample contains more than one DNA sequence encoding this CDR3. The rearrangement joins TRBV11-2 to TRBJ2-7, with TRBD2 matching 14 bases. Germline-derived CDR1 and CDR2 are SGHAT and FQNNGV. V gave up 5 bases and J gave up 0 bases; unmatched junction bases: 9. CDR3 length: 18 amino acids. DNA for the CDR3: TGTGCCAGCAGCCTGTTATCCGGGACTAGCGGGAGCTCCTACGAGCAGTACTTC. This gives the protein CASSLLSGTSGSSYEQYF.

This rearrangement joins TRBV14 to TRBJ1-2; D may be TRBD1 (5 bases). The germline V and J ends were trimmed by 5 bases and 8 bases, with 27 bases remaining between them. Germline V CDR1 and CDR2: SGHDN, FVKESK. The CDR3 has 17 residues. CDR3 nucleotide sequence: TGTGCCAGCAGCGTACACGTCGCCCGGCCAGGCAGGGAGGGCTACACCTTC. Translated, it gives CASSVHVARPGREGYTF.

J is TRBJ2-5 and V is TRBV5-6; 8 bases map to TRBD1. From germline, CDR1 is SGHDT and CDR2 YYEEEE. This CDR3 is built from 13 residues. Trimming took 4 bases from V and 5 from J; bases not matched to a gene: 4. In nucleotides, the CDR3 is TGTGCCAGCAGCCGGACAGGGCGGGAGACCCAGTACTTC. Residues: CASSRTGRETQYF.

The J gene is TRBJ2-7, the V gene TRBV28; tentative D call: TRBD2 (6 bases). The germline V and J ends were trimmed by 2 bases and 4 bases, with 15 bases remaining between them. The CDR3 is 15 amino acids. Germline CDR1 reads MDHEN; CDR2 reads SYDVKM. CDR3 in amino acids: CASSLRNYRGYEQYF. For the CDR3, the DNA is TGTGCCAGCAGTTTACGCAACTACCGGGGGTACGAGCAGTACTTC.

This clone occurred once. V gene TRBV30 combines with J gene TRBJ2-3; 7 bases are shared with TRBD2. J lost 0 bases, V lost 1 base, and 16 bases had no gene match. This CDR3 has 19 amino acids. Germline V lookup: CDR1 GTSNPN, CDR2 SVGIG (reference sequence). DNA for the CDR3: TGTGCCTGGAGTGCGGCTAGCGGATTTTCTCTTCCTAGCACAGATACGCAGTATTTT. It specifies CAWSAASGFSLPSTDTQYF.

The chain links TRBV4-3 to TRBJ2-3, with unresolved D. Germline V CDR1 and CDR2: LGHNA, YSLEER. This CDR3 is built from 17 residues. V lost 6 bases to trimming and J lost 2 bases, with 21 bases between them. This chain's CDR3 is CASRPNIQDQDTDTQYF. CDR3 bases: TGCGCCAGCAGGCCCAATATCCAGGATCAGGACACAGATACGCAGTATTTT.

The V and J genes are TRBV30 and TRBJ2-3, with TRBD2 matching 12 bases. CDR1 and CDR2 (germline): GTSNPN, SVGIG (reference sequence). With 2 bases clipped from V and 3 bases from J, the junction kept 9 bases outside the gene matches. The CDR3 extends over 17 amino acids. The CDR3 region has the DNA TGTGCCTGGAGTACCACTAGCGGGAGGTCGATGACAGATACGCAGTATTTT. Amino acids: CAWSTTSGRSMTDTQYF.

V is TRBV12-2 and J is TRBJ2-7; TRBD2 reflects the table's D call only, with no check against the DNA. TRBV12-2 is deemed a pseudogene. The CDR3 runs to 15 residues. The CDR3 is CASRLVPRLGYEQYF. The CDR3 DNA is TGTGCAAGTCGCTTAGTTCCGCGGCTAGGCTACGAGCAGTACTTC.

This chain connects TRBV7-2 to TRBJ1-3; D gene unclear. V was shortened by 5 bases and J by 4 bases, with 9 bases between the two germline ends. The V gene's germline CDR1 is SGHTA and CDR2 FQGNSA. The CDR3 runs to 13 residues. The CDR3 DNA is TGTGCCAGCAGCCTTTGGCCGGGAAACACCATATATTTT. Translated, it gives CASSLWPGNTIYF.

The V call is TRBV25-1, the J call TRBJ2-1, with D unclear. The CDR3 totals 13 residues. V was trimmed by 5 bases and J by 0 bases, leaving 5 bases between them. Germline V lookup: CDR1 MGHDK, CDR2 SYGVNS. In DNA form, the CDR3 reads TGTGCCAGCAGTTGGGGCTCCTACAATGAGCAGTTCTTC. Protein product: CASSWGSYNEQFF.

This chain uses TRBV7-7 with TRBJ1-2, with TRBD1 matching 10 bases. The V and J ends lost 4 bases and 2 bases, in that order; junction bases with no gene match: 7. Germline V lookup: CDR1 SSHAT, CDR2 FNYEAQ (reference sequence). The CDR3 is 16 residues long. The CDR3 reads CASSWTPTGGNYGYTF. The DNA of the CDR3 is TGTGCCAGCAGCTGGACCCCGACAGGGGGCAACTATGGCTACACCTTC.

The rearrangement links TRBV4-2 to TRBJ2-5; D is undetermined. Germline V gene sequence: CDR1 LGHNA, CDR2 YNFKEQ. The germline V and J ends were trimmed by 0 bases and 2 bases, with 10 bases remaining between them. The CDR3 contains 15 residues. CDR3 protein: CASSQDLTNQETQYF. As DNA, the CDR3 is TGTGCCAGCAGCCAAGATCTTACGAATCAAGAGACCCAGTACTTC.